This T cell receptor (beta chain) emerged from a study of T cells after posttransplantation cyclophosphamide. Regarding the study as a whole: Tissue-infiltrating T cells from skin or gut overlapped little with blood T cells. Recipient CMV seropositivity and CMV reactivation strongly tracked TRB clonality. Donor CD8+ memory clones often dominated recipient blood repertoires at later times.

The CDR3 length is 13 residues. CDR1 MDHEN and CDR2 SYDVKM come from the germline V gene. Trimming cost V 2 bases and J 4 bases, with 6 bases left between them. Methotrexate plus calcineurin inhibitor accompanied controls' myeloablative marrow transplants; sampling was 1 year later. As concerns this clone: Its cognate antigen is unknown.

TCRdb keeps only in-frame clones here, not all; method: immunoSEQ multiplex PCR. The top ten hold around 30% of the sample, which has over 15,000 clones, 85% seen once. The chain carries TRBV28 and TRBJ1-3; D might be TRBD1 (5 bases). Sequenced here: PBMCs, sampled after allogeneic stem cell transplant with calcineurin inhibitor and methotrexate. The clonotype was recovered from a female patient aged 18-29 years who received an allogeneic stem cell transplant from an unrelated donor, was CMV-positive, and had acute and chronic GVHD. Some of these T cells may belong to the graft donor. CDR3 DNA sequence: TGTGCCAGCAGTTTAGGACAAGGAAACACCATATATTTT. The encoded protein is CASSLGQGNTIYF.